This TCR beta chain was documented in a study of technical replicates of blood from a few donors (dated by TCRdb to about 2017). Receptor libraries were prepared by the immunoSEQ multiplex PCR assay. TCRdb carries this immuneACCESS record with in-frame sequences only. Its versions omit some clonotypes, under half of them owing to an unresolved V gene in the studies checked, with the rest unexplained. The sample has tens of thousands of clones on record, just under 90% of them singletons. The ten largest clones take up about 5% of the sample. Looking up the germline V gene yields CDR1 KGHSH and CDR2 LQKENI. There are 19 amino acids in the CDR3, from cysteine to phenylalanine inclusive. Kept here is only the CDR3 DNA, which spans 57 bases and is read in frame from base 1. Relative to germline, V is 3 bases shorter and J is 1 base shorter, with 25 bases between their ends. Comment on this clone: Its antigen specificity is not known. Per-nucleotide qualities are absent, and no much larger clonotype sits a single base away.

This receptor chain uses TRBV18 and TRBJ2-7; D gene: possibly TRBD2, on 5 matching bases. Sequencing input: PBMCs. This clonotype was sampled from a human donor in good health. Some clones in this sample may be carry-over from other donors' samples. CDR3 protein: CASSPRRLNGVAESYEQYF. The sequenced DNA: TGTGCCAGCTCACCGAGAAGGCTGAACGGGGTCGCCGAATCCTACGAGCAGTACTTC.